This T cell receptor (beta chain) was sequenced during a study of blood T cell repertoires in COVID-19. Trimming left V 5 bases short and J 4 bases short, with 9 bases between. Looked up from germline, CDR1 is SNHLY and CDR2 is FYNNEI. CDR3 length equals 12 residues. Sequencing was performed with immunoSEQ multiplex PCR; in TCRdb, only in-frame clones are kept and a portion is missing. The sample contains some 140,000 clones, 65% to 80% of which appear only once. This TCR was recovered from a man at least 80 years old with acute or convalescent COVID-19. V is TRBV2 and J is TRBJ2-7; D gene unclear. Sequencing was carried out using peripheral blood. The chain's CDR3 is CASSQGPYEQYF. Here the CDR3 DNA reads TGTGCCAGCAGTCAAGGGCCATACGAGCAGTACTTC.